The sequence of this T cell receptor beta chain was determined in a study of CD8 T cells in Susac syndrome. Study-level information: Blood was drawn from patients with Susac syndrome. At that point, they were therapy-naive, on corticosteroids, or on intravenous immunoglobulin alone.

cDNA came from approximately 0.5 to 1 ug RNA primed by random hexamers. TCRdb reprocessed the immunoSEQ multiplex PCR reads via MiXCR and lists one record per CDR3 protein. This sample has roughly 150,000 distinct CDR3 sequences, with 90% to 96% found just once. This CDR3 comprises 15 residues. CDR1 and CDR2 from the germline V gene are SGHRS and YFSETQ. V lost 6 bases, J lost 0 bases, and 15 bases lay in between. High-throughput TCR beta sequencing covered peripheral CD8+ and CD4+ T cells. The chain recombines TRBV5-1 with TRBJ2-5; D perhaps matches TRBD1 (6 bases). The clonotype was recovered from a human donor with Susac syndrome. Sequences were obtained from CD4+ T cells from PBMCs. This CDR3 is CASNVGAPYQETQYF. The CDR3 DNA is TGCGCCAGCAACGTGGGGGCACCGTACCAAGAGACCCAGTACTTC.